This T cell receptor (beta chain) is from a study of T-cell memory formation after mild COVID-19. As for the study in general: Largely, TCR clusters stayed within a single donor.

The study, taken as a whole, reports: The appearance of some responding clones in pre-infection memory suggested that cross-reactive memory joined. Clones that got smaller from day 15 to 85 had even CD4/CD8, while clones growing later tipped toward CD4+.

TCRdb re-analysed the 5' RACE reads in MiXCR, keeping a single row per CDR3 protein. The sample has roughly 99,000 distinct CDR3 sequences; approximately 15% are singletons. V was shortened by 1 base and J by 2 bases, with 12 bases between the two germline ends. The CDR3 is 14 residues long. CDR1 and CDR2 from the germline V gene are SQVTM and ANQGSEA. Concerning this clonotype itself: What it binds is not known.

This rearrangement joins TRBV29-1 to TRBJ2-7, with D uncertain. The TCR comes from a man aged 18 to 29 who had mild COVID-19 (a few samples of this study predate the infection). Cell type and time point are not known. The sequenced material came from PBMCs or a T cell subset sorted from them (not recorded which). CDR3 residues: CSVEAEPLPYEQYF. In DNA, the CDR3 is TGCAGCGTTGAAGCTGAGCCACTTCCCTACGAGCAGTACTTC.